This T cell receptor beta chain was identified during a study of CD8 T cells in ankylosing spondylitis. As for this clonotype: Its antigen is as yet unknown. Since a much larger clone is just one base distant, this may be a read error.

TCRdb reprocessed the 5' RACE reads via MiXCR and lists one record per CDR3 protein. The sample has 180,000 or so distinct CDR3 sequences, roughly 10% seen once. Trimming left V 8 bases short and J 6 bases short, with 19 bases between. The CDR3 length is 14 residues. Germline CDR1 and CDR2: SNHLY and FYNNEI. Study outcomes and limitations: It was reported that disease-linked clones were significantly enriched in matched ankylosing spondylitis synovial fluid.

The TCR comes from a male donor with ankylosing spondylitis or in good health (not recorded which). The sequencing input was blood, either unsorted or a sorted T cell fraction (not recorded which). The V and J genes are TRBV2 and TRBJ1-1; D gene ambiguous. The CDR3: CASRGRTVNAEAFF. The CDR3 DNA is TGTGCCAGCCGAGGGCGGACCGTTAACGCTGAAGCTTTCTTT.